Listed here is a single TCR beta chain. The antigen remains unidentified. In replicate PCRs of sorted subsets, roughly 190 ng DNA, approximately 32,000 T cell genomes, was used. The data were produced by immunoSEQ multiplex PCR, yet TCRdb's version contains in-frame clones alone and is incomplete. The table records fewer than 3 million clones, less than 95% of them present only once. These data come from a study of shared clonotypes between healthy human individuals. Study-wide points: Naive subsets, compared against memory subsets, generally had larger estimated richness values.

Trimming cost V 1 base and J 2 bases, with 12 bases left between them. There are 16 residues in the CDR3. Germline assignment: CDR1 SGHTA and CDR2 FQGNSA. This TCR was recovered from a man between 18 and 35 years old in good health. Some clones in this sample may be carry-over from other donors' samples. The source material was naive CD4+ T cells from PBMCs. The sample's subset: CD45RA+ positively selected. The V gene is TRBV7-2, the J gene TRBJ2-1; maybe TRBD2 (5 bases). The CDR3 sequence: CASSLGLAPPYNEQFF. The CDR3, as DNA: TGTGCCAGCAGCTTAGGGCTAGCCCCACCCTACAATGAGCAGTTCTTC.